A selection of T cell receptor beta chains follows, all from one sample in a study of T-cell reconstitution after alpha-beta-depleted transplantation in children. TCRdb re-analysed the PCR reads in MiXCR, keeping a single row per CDR3 protein. The data show about 640,000 distinct CDR3 sequences, around 17% seen once. The specimen was PBMCs from the stem cell graft donor, collected from the stem cell graft. Receptors were obtained from a human donor who donated a stem cell graft to a child with acute myeloid leukemia. Both conserved end residues are trimmed from each CDR3.

V	J	CDR3
TRBV18	TRBJ1-1	ASSSAGEAF
TRBV6-6	TRBJ2-1	ASSPGLGYEQF
TRBV29-1	TRBJ2-7	SVEEDRGLGMAYEQY
TRBV6-2/TRBV6-3	TRBJ1-2	ASSYVGIGYT
TRBV28	TRBJ1-5	ASSFVRGFNQPQH
TRBV15	TRBJ2-5	ATSRDLASSGETQY
TRBV5-4	TRBJ2-6	ASSLLQGAGANVLT
TRBV7-2	TRBJ2-2	ASSHGWQGELF
TRBV6-5	TRBJ1-5	ASRITGTGAPNQPQH
TRBV20-1	TRBJ1-2	SARDLVTGPGYT
TRBV20-1	TRBJ1-2	SARDSRGTGYT
TRBV5-1	TRBJ1-4	ASSLVGQGQEKLF
TRBV29-1	TRBJ2-5	SVDAQFQETQY
TRBV20-1	TRBJ1-5	SARTRERQPQH
TRBV24-1	TRBJ1-5	ATSDRTGGNQPQH
TRBV4-2	TRBJ1-3	ASSQATPWEGNTIY
TRBV4-3	TRBJ2-5	ASKRDSSIAGETQY
TRBV9	TRBJ1-4	ASSAGGTGNEKLF
TRBV5-1	TRBJ1-6	ASSLTPRNSPLH
TRBV20-1	TRBJ2-1	SARSLAGGNNEQF
TRBV5-1	TRBJ2-5	ASSLASSGGVSQETQY
TRBV5-5	TRBJ2-2	ASSLYGYNTGELF
TRBV4-1	TRBJ2-5	ASSQEGAGLRGKETQY
TRBV20-1	TRBJ1-2	SARDQTALYGYT
TRBV20-1	TRBJ2-3	RAAGSTDTQY
TRBV4-3	TRBJ2-1	ASSQDTGDSYNEQF